Each of the 7 T cell receptor beta chains below was sequenced from the same sample in a study of CD8+CD57+ T cells in acquired aplastic anemia. The study profiled TCR beta VDJ and CDR3 using genomic DNA as template. TCRdb independently ran MiXCR on the reads; one entry per CDR3 protein. The sample includes 200,000 or so distinct CDR3 sequences, around 66% of them seen just once. The sequencing input was sorted CD4+, CD8+, or CD8+CD57+ T cells (not recorded which) from PBMCs. Source of these receptors: a human donor with severe aplastic anemia or a healthy control (not recorded which).

This clonotype was recorded once. The rearrangement joins TRBV2 to TRBJ1-3, with D unclear. Germline V lookup: CDR1 SNHLY, CDR2 FYNNEI. V was cut by 6 bases and J by 1 base, with 19 bases left in between. This CDR3 spans 17 amino acids. CDR3 bases: TGTGCCAGCAGACAAGCCCTCTTCATCGGGTCTGGAAACACCATATATTTT. This sequence encodes CASRQALFIGSGNTIYF.

The CDR3 here is CSAADRTGVGTF. The CDR3, as DNA: TGCAGTGCTGCTGACCGAACAGGAGTCGGCACCTTC. The chain employs TRBV20-1 and TRBJ1-2; D is possibly TRBD1 (5 bases). The CDR3 has 12 residues. Germline V gene lookup returns CDR1 DFQATT and CDR2 SNEGSKA (reference sequence). V was cut by 5 bases and J by 13 bases, with 20 bases left in between.

This clonotype was seen a few times. CDR3 nucleotides: TGTGCCAGCAGCTTATACTTGACGTACGAGCAGTACTTC. Translation gives CASSLYLTYEQYF. The chain carries TRBV7-2 and TRBJ2-7; D call uncertain. Germline CDR1 reads SGHTA; CDR2 reads FQGNSA. The CDR3 sequence is 13 residues long. With 2 bases removed from V and 4 bases from J, the gap between germline ends came to 9 bases. Complete variable domain (other parts from reference TRBV7-2 and TRBJ2-7): GAGVSQSPSNKVTEKGKDVELRCDPISGHTALYWYRQSLGQGLEFLIYFQGNSAPDKSGLPSDRFSAERTGGSVSTLTIQRTQQEDSAVYLCASSLYLTYEQYFGPGTRLTVT.

This chain joins TRBV24-1 and TRBJ1-5; D is uncertain. Germline CDR1 and CDR2: KGHDR and SFDVKD. Between the trimmed V and J ends, which lost 3 bases and 9 bases, there was a span of 11 bases. The CDR3 consists of 13 residues. CDR3 region: CATSDVTAVPQHF. The CDR3 nucleotides are TGTGCCACCAGTGATGTTACAGCGGTGCCCCAGCATTTT.

This chain uses TRBV7-2 with TRBJ1-6, with TRBD1 as a possible D gene (5 bases). CDR1 and CDR2 from the germline V gene are SGHTA and FQGNSA. V was trimmed by 2 bases and J by 7 bases, leaving 12 bases between them. The CDR3 is 15 residues long. The CDR3 sequence is CASSLTGSGNSPLHF. The CDR3 DNA sequence: TGTGCCAGCAGCTTAACCGGGTCAGGGAATTCACCCCTCCACTTT.

The chain couples TRBV12-3 or TRBV12-4 to TRBJ2-7; the D is unclear. The ends were cut back, 4 bases at V and 6 bases at J, with 16 bases in the middle. This CDR3 is built from 14 residues. CDR3 sequence: CASSSGGWAGEQYF. The DNA for the CDR3 is TGTGCCAGCAGTTCGGGTGGGTGGGCAGGCGAGCAGTACTTC.

This clonotype has just a few counts. This chain connects TRBV27 to TRBJ1-2; TRBD1 matches at 11 bases. V lost 6 bases, J lost 4 bases, and 4 bases stayed unmatched. Germline V gene data show CDR1 as MNHEY and CDR2 as SMNVEV (reference sequence). This CDR3 region has 14 residues. CDR3 sequence: CASSWTGGSYGYTF. CDR3 sequence (DNA): TGTGCCAGCAGCTGGACAGGGGGCTCCTATGGCTACACCTTC.